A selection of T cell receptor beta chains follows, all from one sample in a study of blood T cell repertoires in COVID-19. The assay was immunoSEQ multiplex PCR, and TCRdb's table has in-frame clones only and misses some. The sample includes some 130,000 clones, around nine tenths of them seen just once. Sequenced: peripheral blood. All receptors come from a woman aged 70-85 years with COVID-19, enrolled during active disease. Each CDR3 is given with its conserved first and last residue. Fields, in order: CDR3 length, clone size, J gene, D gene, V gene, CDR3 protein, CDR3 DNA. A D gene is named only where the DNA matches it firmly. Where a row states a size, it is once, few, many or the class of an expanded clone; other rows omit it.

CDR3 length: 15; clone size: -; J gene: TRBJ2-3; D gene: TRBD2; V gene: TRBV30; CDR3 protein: CAWRTKGGASDTQYF; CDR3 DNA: TGTGCCTGGAGGACTAAGGGAGGGGCCTCAGATACGCAGTATTTT
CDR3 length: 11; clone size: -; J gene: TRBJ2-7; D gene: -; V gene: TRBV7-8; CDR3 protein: CASLAPREQYF; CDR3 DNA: TGTGCCAGCCTAGCCCCTCGTGAGCAGTACTTC
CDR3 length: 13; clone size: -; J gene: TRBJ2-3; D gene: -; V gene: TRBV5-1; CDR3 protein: CASSLPGTDTQYF; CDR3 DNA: TGCGCCAGCAGCTTGCCGGGCACAGATACGCAGTATTTT
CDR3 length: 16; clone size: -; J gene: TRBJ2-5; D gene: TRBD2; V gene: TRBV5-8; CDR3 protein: CASSSGLAGYQETQYF; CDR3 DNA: TGTGCCAGCAGCTCGGGACTAGCGGGTTACCAAGAGACCCAGTACTTC
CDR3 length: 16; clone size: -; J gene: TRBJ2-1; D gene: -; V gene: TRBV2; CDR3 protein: CASSDQARGRYNEQFF; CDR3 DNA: TGTGCCAGCAGTGATCAAGCGCGGGGCCGCTACAATGAGCAGTTCTTC
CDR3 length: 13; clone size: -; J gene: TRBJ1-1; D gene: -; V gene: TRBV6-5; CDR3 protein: CASRSGGNTEAFF; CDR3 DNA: TGTGCCAGCAGATCCGGGGGAAACACTGAAGCTTTCTTT
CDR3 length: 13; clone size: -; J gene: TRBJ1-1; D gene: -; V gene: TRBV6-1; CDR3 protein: CASSDPASTEAFF; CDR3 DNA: TGTGCCAGCAGTGATCCTGCCAGCACTGAAGCTTTCTTT
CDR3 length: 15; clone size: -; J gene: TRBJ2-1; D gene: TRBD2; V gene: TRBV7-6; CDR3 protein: CASSSSSGGALEQFF; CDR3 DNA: TGTGCCAGCAGCTCTTCTAGCGGGGGGGCACTTGAGCAGTTCTTC
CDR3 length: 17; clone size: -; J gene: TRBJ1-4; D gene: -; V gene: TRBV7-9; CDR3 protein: CASSFRSPGTTNEKLFF; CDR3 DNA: TGTGCCAGCAGCTTTCGGTCCCCAGGGACAACTAATGAAAAACTGTTTTTT
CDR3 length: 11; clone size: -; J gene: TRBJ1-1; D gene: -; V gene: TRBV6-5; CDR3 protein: CASSFQGEAFF; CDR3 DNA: TGTGCCAGCTCGTTCCAGGGTGAAGCTTTCTTT
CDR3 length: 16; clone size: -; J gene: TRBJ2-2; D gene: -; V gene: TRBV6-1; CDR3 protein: CASSEKRQGGAGELFF; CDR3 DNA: TGTGCCAGCAGTGAAAAGCGGCAGGGAGGCGCCGGGGAGCTGTTTTTT
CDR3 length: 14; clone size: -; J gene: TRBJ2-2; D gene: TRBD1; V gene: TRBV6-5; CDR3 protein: CASSRDRVGGELFF; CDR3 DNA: TGTGCCAGCAGTAGAGACAGGGTCGGCGGGGAGCTGTTTTTT
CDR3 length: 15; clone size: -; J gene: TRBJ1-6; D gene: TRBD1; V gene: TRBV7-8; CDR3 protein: CASSFAGTDNSPLHF; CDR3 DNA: TGTGCCAGCAGCTTCGCCGGGACAGATAATTCACCCCTCCACTTT
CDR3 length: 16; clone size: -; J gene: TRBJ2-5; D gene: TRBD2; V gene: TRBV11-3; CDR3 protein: CASSLVGSSGSETQYF; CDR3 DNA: TGTGCCAGCAGCTTAGTGGGATCTAGCGGGTCAGAGACCCAGTACTTC
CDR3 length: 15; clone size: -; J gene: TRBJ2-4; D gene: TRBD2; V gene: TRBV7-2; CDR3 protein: CASTGKAGGTSIQYF; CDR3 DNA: TGTGCCAGCACGGGGAAAGCGGGGGGGACAAGCATTCAGTACTTC
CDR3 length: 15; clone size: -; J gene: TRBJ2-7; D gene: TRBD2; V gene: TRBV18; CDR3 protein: CASSPSGGVAGEQYF; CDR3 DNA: TGTGCCAGCTCACCTAGCGGGGGGGTGGCTGGCGAGCAGTACTTC
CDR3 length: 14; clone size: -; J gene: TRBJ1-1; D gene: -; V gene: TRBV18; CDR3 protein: CASSPPTPNTEAFF; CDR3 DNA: TGTGCCAGCTCACCACCGACACCGAACACTGAAGCTTTCTTT
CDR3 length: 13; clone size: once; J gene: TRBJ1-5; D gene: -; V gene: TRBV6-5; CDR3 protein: CATTRGGNQPQHF; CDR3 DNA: TGTGCCACTACCCGAGGCGGCAATCAGCCCCAGCATTTT
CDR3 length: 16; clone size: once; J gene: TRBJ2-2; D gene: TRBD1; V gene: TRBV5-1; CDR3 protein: CASSFRTGINTGELFF; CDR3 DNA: TGCGCCAGCAGCTTTCGGACAGGGATAAACACCGGGGAGCTGTTTTTT
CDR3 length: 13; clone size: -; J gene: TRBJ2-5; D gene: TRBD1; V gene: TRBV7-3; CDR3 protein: CASSPQGRETQYF; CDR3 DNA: TGTGCCAGCAGCCCACAGGGGCGCGAGACCCAGTACTTC
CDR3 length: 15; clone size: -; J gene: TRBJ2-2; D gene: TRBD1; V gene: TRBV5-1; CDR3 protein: CASSWTGGKAGELFF; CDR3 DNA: TGCGCCAGCAGCTGGACAGGGGGGAAGGCCGGGGAGCTGTTTTTT
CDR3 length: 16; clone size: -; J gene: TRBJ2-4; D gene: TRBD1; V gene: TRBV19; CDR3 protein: CASSIAQGATKNIQYF; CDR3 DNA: TGTGCCAGTAGTATAGCGCAGGGGGCAACCAAAAACATTCAGTACTTC
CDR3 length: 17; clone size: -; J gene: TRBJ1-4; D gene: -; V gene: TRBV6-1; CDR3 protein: CASSERWQGRGNEKLFF; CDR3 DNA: TGTGCCAGCAGTGAACGTTGGCAGGGTAGGGGTAATGAAAAACTGTTTTTT
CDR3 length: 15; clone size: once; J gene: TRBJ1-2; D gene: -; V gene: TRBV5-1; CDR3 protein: CASSLVQVLGYGYTF; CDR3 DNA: TGCGCCAGCAGCTTGGTTCAGGTGTTAGGATATGGCTACACCTTC
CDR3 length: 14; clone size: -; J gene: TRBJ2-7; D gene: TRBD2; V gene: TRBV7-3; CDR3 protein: CASSPSGGTYEQYF; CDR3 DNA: TGTGCCAGCAGCCCTAGCGGTGGAACCTACGAGCAGTACTTC
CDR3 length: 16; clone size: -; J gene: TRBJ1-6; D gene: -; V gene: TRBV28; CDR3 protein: CASSLGYLPGDSPLHF; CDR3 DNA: TGTGCCAGCAGTTTAGGTTATCTTCCGGGGGATTCACCCCTCCACTTT
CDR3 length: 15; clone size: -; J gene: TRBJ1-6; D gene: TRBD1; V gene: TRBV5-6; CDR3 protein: CASSFRDSYNSPLHF; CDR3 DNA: TGTGCCAGCAGCTTCCGGGACAGTTATAATTCACCCCTCCACTTT
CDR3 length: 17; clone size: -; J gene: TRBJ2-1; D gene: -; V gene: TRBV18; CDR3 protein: CASSPPNSRSSYNEQFF; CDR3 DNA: TGTGCCAGCTCACCACCGAACAGCCGAAGCTCCTACAATGAGCAGTTCTTC
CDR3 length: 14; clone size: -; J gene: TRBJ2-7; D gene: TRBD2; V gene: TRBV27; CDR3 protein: CASSTPGGAYEQYF; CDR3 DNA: TGTGCCAGCAGTACCCCGGGAGGGGCCTACGAGCAGTACTTC
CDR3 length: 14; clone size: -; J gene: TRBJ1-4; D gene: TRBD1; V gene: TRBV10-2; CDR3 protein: CASRGTGINEKLFF; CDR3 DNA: TGCGCCAGCAGGGGGACAGGGATTAATGAAAAACTGTTTTTT
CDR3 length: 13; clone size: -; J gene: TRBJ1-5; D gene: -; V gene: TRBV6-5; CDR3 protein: CASSRRGNQPQHF; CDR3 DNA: TGTGCCAGCAGTCGCAGGGGCAATCAGCCCCAGCATTTT
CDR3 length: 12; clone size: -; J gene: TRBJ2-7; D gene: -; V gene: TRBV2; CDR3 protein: CASSLSSYEQYF; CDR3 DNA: TGTGCCAGCAGCCTAAGCTCCTACGAGCAGTACTTC
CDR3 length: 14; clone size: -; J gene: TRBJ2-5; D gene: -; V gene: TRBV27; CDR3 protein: CASSFAGTAETQYF; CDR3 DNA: TGTGCCAGCAGTTTCGCGGGGACGGCGGAGACCCAGTACTTC
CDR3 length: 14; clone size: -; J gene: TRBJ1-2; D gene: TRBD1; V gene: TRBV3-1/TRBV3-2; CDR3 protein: CASSQGQGNYGYTF; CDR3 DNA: TGTGCCAGCAGCCAGGGACAGGGAAACTATGGCTACACCTTC
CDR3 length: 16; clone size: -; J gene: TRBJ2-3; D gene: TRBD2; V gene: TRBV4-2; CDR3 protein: CASSQKLAGSTDTQYF; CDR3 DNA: TGTGCCAGCAGCCAGAAACTAGCGGGAAGCACAGATACGCAGTATTTT
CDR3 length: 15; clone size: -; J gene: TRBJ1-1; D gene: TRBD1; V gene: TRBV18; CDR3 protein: CASSPRDSKNTEAFF; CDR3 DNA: TGTGCCAGCTCACCTCGGGACAGTAAGAACACTGAAGCTTTCTTT
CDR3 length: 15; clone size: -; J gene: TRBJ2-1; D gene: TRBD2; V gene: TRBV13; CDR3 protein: CASSFGTSGGNEQFF; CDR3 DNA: TGTGCCAGCAGCTTTGGGACTAGCGGGGGGAATGAGCAGTTCTTC
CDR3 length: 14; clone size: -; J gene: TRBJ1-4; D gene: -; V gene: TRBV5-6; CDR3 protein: CASSLKGTIEKLFF; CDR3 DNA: TGTGCCAGCAGCTTGAAGGGGACAATTGAAAAACTGTTTTTT
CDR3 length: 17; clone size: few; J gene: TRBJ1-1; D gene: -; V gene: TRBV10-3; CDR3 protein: CAISESTVTGLNTEAFF; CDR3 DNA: TGTGCCATCAGTGAGTCGACCGTTACAGGGCTGAACACTGAAGCTTTCTTT
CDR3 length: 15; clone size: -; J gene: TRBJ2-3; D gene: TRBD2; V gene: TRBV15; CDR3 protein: CATSRVAGNTDTQYF; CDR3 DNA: TGTGCCACCAGCAGAGTAGCGGGGAACACAGATACGCAGTATTTT
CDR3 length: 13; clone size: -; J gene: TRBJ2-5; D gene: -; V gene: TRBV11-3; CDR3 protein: CASSLGSQETQYF; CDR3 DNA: TGTGCCAGCAGCTTAGGCAGCCAAGAGACCCAGTACTTC
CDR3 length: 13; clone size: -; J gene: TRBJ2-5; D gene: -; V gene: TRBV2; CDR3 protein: CASSDGVGETQYF; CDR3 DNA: TGTGCCAGCAGTGACGGAGTGGGAGAGACCCAGTACTTC
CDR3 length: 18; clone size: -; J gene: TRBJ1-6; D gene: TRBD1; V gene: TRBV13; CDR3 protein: CASRHRGGQSSYNSPLHF; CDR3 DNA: TGTGCCAGCAGACACAGGGGAGGACAGAGCTCCTATAATTCACCCCTCCACTTT
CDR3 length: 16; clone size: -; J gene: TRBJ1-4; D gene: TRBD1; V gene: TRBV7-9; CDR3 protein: CASSLPLDRINEKLFF; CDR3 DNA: TGTGCCAGCAGCCTGCCCTTGGACAGGATAAATGAAAAACTGTTTTTT
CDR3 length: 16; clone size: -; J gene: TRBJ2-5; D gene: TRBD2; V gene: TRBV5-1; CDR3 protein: CASSYLSGGNQETQYF; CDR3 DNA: TGCGCCAGCAGCTACCTTAGCGGGGGGAACCAAGAGACCCAGTACTTC
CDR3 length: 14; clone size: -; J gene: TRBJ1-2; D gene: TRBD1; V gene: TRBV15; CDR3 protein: CATSRTGSGYGYTF; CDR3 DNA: TGTGCCACCAGCAGGACAGGGTCGGGCTATGGCTACACCTTC
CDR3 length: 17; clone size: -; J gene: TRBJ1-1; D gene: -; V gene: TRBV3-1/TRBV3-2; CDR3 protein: CASSQVPGATKGTEAFF; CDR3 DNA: TGTGCCAGCAGCCAAGTTCCAGGGGCGACTAAAGGGACTGAAGCTTTCTTT
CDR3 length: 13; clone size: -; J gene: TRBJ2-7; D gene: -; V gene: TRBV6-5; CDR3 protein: CASTGPTGYEQYF; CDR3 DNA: TGTGCCAGCACGGGCCCTACAGGATACGAGCAGTACTTC
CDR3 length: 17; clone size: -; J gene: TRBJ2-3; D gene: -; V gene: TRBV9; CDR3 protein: CASSVEGRPFSTDTQYF; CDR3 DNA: TGTGCCAGCAGCGTAGAGGGGAGGCCCTTTAGCACAGATACGCAGTATTTT
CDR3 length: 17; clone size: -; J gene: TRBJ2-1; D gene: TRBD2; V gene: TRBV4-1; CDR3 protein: CASSPRGSGSSYNEQFF; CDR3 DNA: TGCGCCAGCAGCCCCCGCGGGAGCGGGAGCTCCTACAATGAGCAGTTCTTC
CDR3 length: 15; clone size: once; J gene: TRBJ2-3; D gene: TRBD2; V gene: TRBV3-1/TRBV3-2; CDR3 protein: CASSLKAGRADTQYF; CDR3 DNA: TGTGCCAGCAGTCTAAAAGCGGGGCGCGCAGATACGCAGTATTTT
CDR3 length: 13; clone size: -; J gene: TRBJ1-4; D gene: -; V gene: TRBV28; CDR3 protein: CASRRTANEKLFF; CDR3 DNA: TGTGCCAGCAGGCGGACAGCGAATGAAAAACTGTTTTTT
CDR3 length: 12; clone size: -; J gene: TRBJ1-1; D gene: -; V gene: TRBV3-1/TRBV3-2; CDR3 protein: CASSLRESKAFF; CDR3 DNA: TGTGCCAGCAGCCTCAGGGAATCGAAAGCTTTCTTT
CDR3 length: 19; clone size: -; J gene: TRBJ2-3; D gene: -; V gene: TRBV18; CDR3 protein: CASSPQQRANLFRGDTQYF; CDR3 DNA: TGTGCCAGCTCACCGCAGCAGCGGGCAAACCTTTTCAGGGGGGATACGCAGTATTTT